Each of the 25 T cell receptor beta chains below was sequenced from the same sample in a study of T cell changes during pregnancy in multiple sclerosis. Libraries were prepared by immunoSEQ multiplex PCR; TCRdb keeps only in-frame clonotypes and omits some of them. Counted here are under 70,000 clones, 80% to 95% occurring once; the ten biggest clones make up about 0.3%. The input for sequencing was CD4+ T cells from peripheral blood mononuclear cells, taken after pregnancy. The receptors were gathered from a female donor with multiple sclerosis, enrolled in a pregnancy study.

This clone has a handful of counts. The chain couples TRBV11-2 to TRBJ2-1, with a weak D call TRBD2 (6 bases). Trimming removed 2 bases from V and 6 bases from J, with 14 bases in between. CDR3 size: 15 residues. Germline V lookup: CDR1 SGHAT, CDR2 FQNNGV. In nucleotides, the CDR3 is TGTGCCAGCAGCTTAAGAGGGACTTTCGTCAATGAGCAGTTCTTC. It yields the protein CASSLRGTFVNEQFF.

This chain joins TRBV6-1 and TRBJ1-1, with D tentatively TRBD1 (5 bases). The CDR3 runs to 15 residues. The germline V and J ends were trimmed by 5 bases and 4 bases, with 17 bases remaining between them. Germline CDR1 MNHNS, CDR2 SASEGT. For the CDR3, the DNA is TGTGCCAGCAGTCAAAGGGGATCCGGGGGCACTGAAGCTTTCTTT. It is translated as CASSQRGSGGTEAFF.

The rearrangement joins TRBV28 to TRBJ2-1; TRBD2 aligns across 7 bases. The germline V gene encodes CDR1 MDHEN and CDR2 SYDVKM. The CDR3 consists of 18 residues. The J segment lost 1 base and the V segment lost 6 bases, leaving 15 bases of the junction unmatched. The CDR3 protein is CASSPIIGRERSYNEQFF. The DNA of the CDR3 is TGTGCCAGCAGCCCCATTATAGGGCGGGAGAGGTCCTACAATGAGCAGTTCTTC.

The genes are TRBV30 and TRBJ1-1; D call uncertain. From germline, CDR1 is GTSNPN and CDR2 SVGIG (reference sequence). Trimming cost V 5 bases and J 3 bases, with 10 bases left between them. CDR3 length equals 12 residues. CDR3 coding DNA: TGTGCCTGGGGCAGGTTGGACACTGAAGCTTTCTTT. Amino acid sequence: CAWGRLDTEAFF.

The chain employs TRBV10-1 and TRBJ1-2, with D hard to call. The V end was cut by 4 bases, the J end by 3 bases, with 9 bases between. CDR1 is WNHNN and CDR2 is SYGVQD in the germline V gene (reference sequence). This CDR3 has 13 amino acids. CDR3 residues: CASSVERDYGYTF. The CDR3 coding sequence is TGCGCCAGCAGTGTTGAGCGGGACTATGGCTACACCTTC.

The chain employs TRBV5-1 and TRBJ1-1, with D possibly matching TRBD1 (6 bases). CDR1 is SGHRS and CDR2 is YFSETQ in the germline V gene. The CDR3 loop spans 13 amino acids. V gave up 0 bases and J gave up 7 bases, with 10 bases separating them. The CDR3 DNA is TGCGCCAGCAGCTTGGTAGCAGGGGTTGAAGCTTTCTTT. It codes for CASSLVAGVEAFF.

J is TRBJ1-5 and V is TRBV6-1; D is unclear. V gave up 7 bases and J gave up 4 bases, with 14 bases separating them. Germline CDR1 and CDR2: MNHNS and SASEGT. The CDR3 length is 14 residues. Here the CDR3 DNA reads TGTGCCAGCACCCCTTTTAGTGGTAATCAGCCCCAGCATTTT. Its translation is CASTPFSGNQPQHF.

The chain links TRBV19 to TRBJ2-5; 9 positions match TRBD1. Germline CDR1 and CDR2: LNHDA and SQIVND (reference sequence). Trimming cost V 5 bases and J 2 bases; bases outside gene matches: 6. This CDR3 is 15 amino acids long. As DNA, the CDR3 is TGTGCCAGTAGTCCCAACAGGGGGCGGCAAGAGACCCAGTACTTC. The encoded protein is CASSPNRGRQETQYF.

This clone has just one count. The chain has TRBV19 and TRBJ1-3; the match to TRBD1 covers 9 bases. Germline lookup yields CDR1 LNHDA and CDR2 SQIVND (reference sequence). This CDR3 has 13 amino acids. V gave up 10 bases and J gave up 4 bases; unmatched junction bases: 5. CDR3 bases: TGTGCCACTTCCGGGACAGGGGGAAACACCATATATTTT. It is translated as CATSGTGGNTIYF.

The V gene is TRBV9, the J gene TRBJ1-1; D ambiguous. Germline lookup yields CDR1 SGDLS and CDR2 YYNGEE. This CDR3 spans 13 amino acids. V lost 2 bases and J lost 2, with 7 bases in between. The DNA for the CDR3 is TGTGCCAGCAGCGTGGAGAGAAACACTGAAGCTTTCTTT. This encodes CASSVERNTEAFF.

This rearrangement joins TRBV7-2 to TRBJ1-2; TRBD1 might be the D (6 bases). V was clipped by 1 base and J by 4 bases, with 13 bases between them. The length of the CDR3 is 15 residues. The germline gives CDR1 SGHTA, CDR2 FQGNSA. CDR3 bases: TGTGCCAGCAGCTTAGAGGGGGGGTTGAGCTATGGCTACACCTTC. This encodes CASSLEGGLSYGYTF.

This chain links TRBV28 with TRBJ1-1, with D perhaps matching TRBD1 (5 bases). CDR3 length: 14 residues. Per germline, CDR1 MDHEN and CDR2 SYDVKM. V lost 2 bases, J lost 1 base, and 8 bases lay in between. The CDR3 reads CASSLAGPNTEAFF. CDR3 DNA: TGTGCCAGCAGTTTAGCGGGACCGAACACTGAAGCTTTCTTT.

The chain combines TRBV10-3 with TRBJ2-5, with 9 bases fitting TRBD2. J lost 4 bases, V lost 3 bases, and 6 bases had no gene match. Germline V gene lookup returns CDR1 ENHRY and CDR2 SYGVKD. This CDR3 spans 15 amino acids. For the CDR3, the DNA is TGTGCCATCAGTGAAGGTCTAGCGGGAAGAGAGACCCAGTACTTC. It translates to CAISEGLAGRETQYF.

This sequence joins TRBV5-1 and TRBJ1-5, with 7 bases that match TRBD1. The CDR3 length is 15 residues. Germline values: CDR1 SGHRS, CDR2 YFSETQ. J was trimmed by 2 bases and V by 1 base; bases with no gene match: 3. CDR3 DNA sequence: TGCGCCAGCAGCTTGACAGGGGCAGGCAATCAGCCCCAGCATTTT. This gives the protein CASSLTGAGNQPQHF.

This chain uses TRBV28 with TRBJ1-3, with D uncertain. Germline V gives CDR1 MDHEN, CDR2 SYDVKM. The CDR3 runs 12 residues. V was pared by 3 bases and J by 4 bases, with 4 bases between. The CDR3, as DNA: TGTGCCAGCAGTTTCTACGGAAACACCATATATTTT. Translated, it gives CASSFYGNTIYF.

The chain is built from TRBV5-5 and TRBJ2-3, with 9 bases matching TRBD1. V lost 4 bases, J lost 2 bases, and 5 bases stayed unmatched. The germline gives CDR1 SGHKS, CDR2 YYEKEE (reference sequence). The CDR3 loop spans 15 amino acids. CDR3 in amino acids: CASSPGTGSTDTQYF. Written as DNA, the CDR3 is TGTGCCAGCAGCCCTGGGACAGGGTCCACAGATACGCAGTATTTT.

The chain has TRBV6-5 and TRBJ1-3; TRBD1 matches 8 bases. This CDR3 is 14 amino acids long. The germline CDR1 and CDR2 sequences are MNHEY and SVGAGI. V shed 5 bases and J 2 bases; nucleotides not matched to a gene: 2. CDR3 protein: CASSTGGAGNTIYF. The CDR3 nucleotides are TGTGCCAGCAGTACAGGGGGGGCTGGAAACACCATATATTTT.

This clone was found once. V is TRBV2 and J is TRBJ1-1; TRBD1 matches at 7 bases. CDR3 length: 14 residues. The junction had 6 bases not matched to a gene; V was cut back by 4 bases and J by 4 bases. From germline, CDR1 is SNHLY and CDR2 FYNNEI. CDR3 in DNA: TGTGCCAGCAGTGGGAACAGGGGTGGCACTGAAGCTTTCTTT. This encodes CASSGNRGGTEAFF. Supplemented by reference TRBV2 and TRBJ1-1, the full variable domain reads EPEVTQTPSHQVTQMGQEVILRCVPISNHLYFYWYRQILGQKVEFLVSFYNNEISEKSEIFDDQFSVERPDGSNFTLKIRSTKLEDSAMYFCASSGNRGGTEAFFGQGTRLTVV.

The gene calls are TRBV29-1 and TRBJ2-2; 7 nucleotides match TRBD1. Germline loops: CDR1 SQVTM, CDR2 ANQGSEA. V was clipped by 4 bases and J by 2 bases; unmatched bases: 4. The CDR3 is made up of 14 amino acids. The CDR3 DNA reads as TGCAGCGTTGGCACAGGGGATAACACCGGGGAGCTGTTTTTT. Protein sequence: CSVGTGDNTGELFF.

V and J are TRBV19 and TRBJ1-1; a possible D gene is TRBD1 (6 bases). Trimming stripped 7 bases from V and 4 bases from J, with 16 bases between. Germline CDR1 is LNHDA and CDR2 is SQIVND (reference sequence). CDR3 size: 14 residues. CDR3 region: CASIQGRGSTEAFF. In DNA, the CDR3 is TGTGCCAGTATACAGGGTCGAGGATCCACTGAAGCTTTCTTT. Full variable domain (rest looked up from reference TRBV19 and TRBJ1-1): DGGITQSPKYLFRKEGQNVTLSCEQNLNHDAMYWYRQDPGQGLRLIYYSQIVNDFQKGDIAEGYSVSREKKESFPLTVTSAQKNPTAFYLCASIQGRGSTEAFFGQGTRLTVV.

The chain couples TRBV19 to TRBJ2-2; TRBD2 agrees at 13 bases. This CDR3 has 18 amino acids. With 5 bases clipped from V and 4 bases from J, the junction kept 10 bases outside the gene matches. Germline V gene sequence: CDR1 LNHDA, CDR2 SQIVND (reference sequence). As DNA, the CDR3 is TGTGCCAGTAGTGCTGTGGGACTAGCGGGGTGGGCCACCGGGGAGCTGTTTTTT. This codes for CASSAVGLAGWATGELFF.

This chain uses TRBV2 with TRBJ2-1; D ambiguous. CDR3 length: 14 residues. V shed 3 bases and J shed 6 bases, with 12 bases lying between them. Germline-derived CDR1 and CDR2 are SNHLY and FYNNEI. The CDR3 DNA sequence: TGTGCCAGCAGTGATGCCACCCTGAGCAATGAGCAGTTCTTC. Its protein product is CASSDATLSNEQFF.

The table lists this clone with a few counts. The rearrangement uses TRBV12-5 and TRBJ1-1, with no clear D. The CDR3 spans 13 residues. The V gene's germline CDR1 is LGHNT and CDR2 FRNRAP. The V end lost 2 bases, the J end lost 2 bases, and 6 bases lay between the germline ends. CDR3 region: CASGLSFNTEAFF. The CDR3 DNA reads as TGTGCTAGTGGTTTGTCCTTCAACACTGAAGCTTTCTTT.

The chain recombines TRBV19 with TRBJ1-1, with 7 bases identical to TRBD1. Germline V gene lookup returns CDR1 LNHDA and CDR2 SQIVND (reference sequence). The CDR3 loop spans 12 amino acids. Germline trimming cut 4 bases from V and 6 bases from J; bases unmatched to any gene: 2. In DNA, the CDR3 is TGTGCCAGTAGTAGACAGGGCGCTGAAGCTTTCTTT. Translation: CASSRQGAEAFF.

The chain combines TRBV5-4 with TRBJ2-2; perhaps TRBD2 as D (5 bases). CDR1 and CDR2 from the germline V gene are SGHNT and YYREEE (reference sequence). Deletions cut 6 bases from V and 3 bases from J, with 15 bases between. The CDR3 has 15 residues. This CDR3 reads CASTPGVRDTGELFF. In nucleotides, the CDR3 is TGTGCCAGCACCCCCGGGGTTAGGGACACCGGGGAGCTGTTTTTT.